These 19 T cell receptor beta chains originate from one sample sequenced in a study of neoadjuvant anti-PD-1 for oral cavity cancer. Time point denoted: after neoadjuvant nivolumab, at surgical resection. Libraries were prepared by immunoSEQ multiplex PCR; TCRdb keeps only in-frame clonotypes and omits some of them. The sample lists over 60,000 clones, about nine tenths seen once, with 2.5% to 3% in the top ten. Source: PBMCs, taken after nivolumab (anti-PD-1) treatment. The receptors derive from a person aged 40 to 85 with oral cavity squamous cell carcinoma.

The rearrangement links TRBV4-1 to TRBJ2-1, with TRBD2 identical over 9 bases. CDR1 is MGHRA, CDR2 YSYEKL, per germline. J gave up 4 bases and V 4 bases, and 11 bases lay outside the gene matches. The CDR3 extends over 17 amino acids. Here the CDR3 DNA reads TGCGCCAGCAGCCCACTAGGCGTGCGGGGGGGTTACAATGAGCAGTTCTTC. Amino acid sequence: CASSPLGVRGGYNEQFF.

The chain combines TRBV5-6 with TRBJ2-4, with a tentative D call TRBD1 (5 bases). The V gene's germline CDR1 is SGHDT and CDR2 YYEEEE. The CDR3 totals 14 residues. Trimming took 0 bases from V and 9 from J, leaving 13 bases between them. This CDR3 is CASSLGAGSSIQYF. CDR3 sequence (DNA): TGTGCCAGCAGCTTGGGCGCAGGGTCGAGCATTCAGTACTTC.

This chain's CDR3 is CASSLASAMNTEAFF. CDR3 nucleotide sequence: TGCGCCAGCAGCTTGGCCTCAGCCATGAACACTGAAGCTTTCTTT. The V and J genes are TRBV5-1 and TRBJ1-1; D remains ambiguous. In germline, CDR1 is SGHRS, CDR2 YFSETQ. The CDR3 extends over 15 amino acids. The V and J ends lost 0 bases and 0 bases respectively, with 9 bases between them.

This clone was observed a handful of times. The chain employs TRBV5-1 and TRBJ2-7; 10 bases are shared with TRBD1. The germline V gene encodes CDR1 SGHRS and CDR2 YFSETQ. Trimming took 0 bases from V and 6 from J; bases not matched to a gene: 6. The CDR3 extends over 15 amino acids. CDR3 sequence reads: CASSLGGTGESEQYF. In DNA, the CDR3 is TGCGCCAGCAGCTTGGGAGGGACAGGGGAGTCCGAGCAGTACTTC.

The V and J genes are TRBV2 and TRBJ2-7; D might be TRBD1 (6 bases). The CDR3 covers 13 residues. The germline CDR1 and CDR2 sequences are SNHLY and FYNNEI. Trimming cost V 5 bases and J 1 base, with 9 bases left between them. CDR3 coding DNA: TGTGCCAGCAGTATTCAGGGGTCCTACGAGCAGTACTTC. It translates to CASSIQGSYEQYF.

This sequence joins TRBV19 and TRBJ1-1, with D unclear. Germline values: CDR1 LNHDA, CDR2 SQIVND (reference sequence). This CDR3 comprises 16 residues. V lost 5 bases and J lost 3, with 19 bases in between. The DNA of the CDR3 is TGTGCCAGTAGTCCCTCAGGTTGGCCGGCGGACACTGAAGCTTTCTTT. Protein product: CASSPSGWPADTEAFF.

The V call is TRBV4-1, the J call TRBJ2-1; 12 bases match TRBD2. The CDR3 runs 16 residues. The germline V gene encodes CDR1 MGHRA and CDR2 YSYEKL. V gave up 5 bases and J gave up 6 bases; unmatched junction bases: 8. Here the CDR3 DNA reads TGCGCCAGCAGCAATGGCGGACTAGCGGGACCCAATGAGCAGTTCTTC. This encodes CASSNGGLAGPNEQFF.

V is TRBV6-5 and J is TRBJ1-2, with 9 nucleotides matching TRBD1. CDR1 and CDR2 (germline): MNHEY, SVGAGI. CDR3 length: 15 residues. J lost 3 bases, V lost 3 bases, and 5 bases had no gene match. The CDR3 coding sequence is TGTGCCAGCAGTTATGCACAGGGGGCTCACTATGGCTACACCTTC. Protein: CASSYAQGAHYGYTF.

V is TRBV5-1 and J is TRBJ2-5, with a weak D call TRBD1 (5 bases). The CDR3 spans 16 residues. V was clipped by 0 bases and J by 5 bases, with 17 bases between them. Per germline, CDR1 SGHRS and CDR2 YFSETQ. CDR3 coding DNA: TGCGCCAGCAGCTTGGGACGGCAGGGTAGTTGGGAGACCCAGTACTTC. This translates into CASSLGRQGSWETQYF.

This clone was counted only a few times. The chain carries TRBV30 and TRBJ2-5; D gene unclear. The CDR3 totals 13 residues. With 0 bases removed from V and 5 bases from J, the gap between germline ends came to 10 bases. Germline CDR1 is GTSNPN and CDR2 is SVGIG (reference sequence). The CDR3 is CAWSVKGRETQYF. The CDR3 DNA reads TGTGCCTGGAGTGTAAAGGGAAGGGAGACCCAGTACTTC.

The rearrangement joins TRBV9 to TRBJ2-7; possible D gene TRBD1, 6 bases. V dropped 4 bases and J dropped 6 bases, with 17 bases sitting between them. CDR1 SGDLS and CDR2 YYNGEE come from the germline V gene. The CDR3 has 14 residues. The CDR3 bases are TGTGCCAGCAGCCTCTCAGGGGCGCCCTTCGAGCAGTACTTC. Protein sequence: CASSLSGAPFEQYF.

V gene TRBV2 combines with J gene TRBJ2-3, with 7 bases matching TRBD2. Losses at the gene ends were 4 bases for V and 4 bases for J; bases not matched to a gene: 5. Germline CDR1 and CDR2: SNHLY and FYNNEI. The CDR3 sequence is 14 residues long. CDR3 in amino acids: CASSGGGLPDTQYF. The CDR3 bases are TGTGCCAGCAGTGGGGGGGGTTTACCAGATACGCAGTATTTT.

In this sample, this clone turned up once. The chain has TRBV27 and TRBJ1-5; D is unresolved. CDR1 MNHEY and CDR2 SMNVEV come from the germline V gene (reference sequence). V dropped 1 base and J dropped 5 bases, with 6 bases sitting between them. The CDR3 totals 13 residues. CDR3 coding DNA: TGTGCCAGCAGTTTATTGGTTGATCAGCCCCAGCATTTT. Residues: CASSLLVDQPQHF.

The chain combines TRBV11-2 with TRBJ2-3; D uncertain. This CDR3 region has 12 residues. With 10 bases removed from V and 0 bases from J, the gap between germline ends came to 8 bases. Germline CDR1 reads SGHAT; CDR2 reads FQNNGV. As DNA, the CDR3 is TGTGCCACCTCACCTAGCACAGATACGCAGTATTTT. Its translation: CATSPSTDTQYF.

The rearrangement links TRBV7-9 to TRBJ2-5, with D possibly called TRBD1 or TRBD2 (5 bases each). Germline-derived CDR1 and CDR2 are SEHNR and FQNEAQ (reference sequence). This CDR3 comprises 13 residues. Trimming removed 5 bases at V and 5 bases at J, with 12 bases between. CDR3 in amino acids: CASSPRGGETQYF. The DNA of the CDR3 is TGTGCCAGCAGCCCCCGGGGCGGGGAGACCCAGTACTTC.

V usage is TRBV6-6 and J usage is TRBJ1-5; D might be TRBD1 (5 bases). Germline-derived CDR1 and CDR2 are MNHNY and SVGAGI (reference sequence). The CDR3 has 15 amino acids. V gave up 0 bases and J gave up 6 bases, with 12 bases separating them. This CDR3 is CASSYSRMRGQPQHF. The DNA for the CDR3 is TGTGCCAGCAGTTACTCGAGGATGAGGGGTCAGCCCCAGCATTTT.

This clone turned up a few times. The chain couples TRBV10-3 to TRBJ1-3; no clear D. Germline values: CDR1 ENHRY, CDR2 SYGVKD. Trimming removed 3 bases at V and 0 bases at J, with 6 bases between. CDR3 length: 14 amino acids. CDR3 nucleotide sequence: TGTGCCATCAGTGAACCGCGCTCTGGAAACACCATATATTTT. Its translation: CAISEPRSGNTIYF.

By sample fraction, this clone is medium-sized. This chain connects TRBV7-9 to TRBJ1-1; 9 positions agree with TRBD1. Losses at the gene ends were 4 bases for V and 4 bases for J; bases not matched to a gene: 16. Germline V gene data show CDR1 as SEHNR and CDR2 as FQNEAQ (reference sequence). The CDR3 consists of 18 residues. The CDR3 spells CASSWGTGTGWRSTEAFF. In DNA, the CDR3 is TGTGCCAGCAGCTGGGGAACCGGGACAGGGTGGCGAAGCACTGAAGCTTTCTTT.

This chain joins TRBV29-1 and TRBJ1-4, with unresolved D. The CDR3 runs to 12 residues. The V gene's germline CDR1 is SQVTM and CDR2 ANQGSEA. The ends were cut back, 6 bases at V and 4 bases at J, with 9 bases in the middle. The CDR3 loop is CSVTVGNEKLFF. CDR3 DNA: TGCAGCGTAACGGTGGGTAATGAAAAACTGTTTTTT.